This is a list of T cell receptor beta chains from one sample in a study of T cell changes during pregnancy in multiple sclerosis. Produced via immunoSEQ multiplex PCR; TCRdb's table is partial and in-frame only. This sample has about 59,000 clones, with approximately 94% found just once. Here the sequenced sample was CD8+ T cells from peripheral blood mononuclear cells, taken after pregnancy. The receptor set was obtained from a female donor with multiple sclerosis, enrolled in a pregnancy study. Each CDR3 is given with its conserved first and last residue.

v_gene	j_gene	CDR3aa
TRBV29-1	TRBJ2-7	CSVVSRGSEQYF
TRBV4-1	TRBJ2-3	CASSLREVSPDTQYF
TRBV29-1	TRBJ1-3	CSAKSPSGNTIYF
TRBV14	TRBJ2-1	CASSSGQGFNEQFF
TRBV28	TRBJ2-3	CGEEAGPNSDTQYF
TRBV6-1	TRBJ2-7	CASSEIPSGSGEQYF
TRBV15	TRBJ1-1	CATSRDAGGNTEAFF
TRBV15	TRBJ2-1	CATSTPPGLSYNEQFF
TRBV11-2	TRBJ2-7	CASSLDPSGTYEQYF
TRBV27	TRBJ2-2	CASSFGGSAGELFF
TRBV30	TRBJ2-7	CAFQGGISYEQYF